This T cell receptor (beta chain) is from a study of spatial heterogeneity in lung cancer. Each CDR3 protein is one row after TCRdb ran MiXCR on the 5' RACE reads. Altogether about 36,000 distinct CDR3 sequences are present, around 5.2% being singletons, with the ten largest covering under 35%. Many counts were recorded for this clonotype. Time point meaning: sample taken at primary tumor resection. Whole RNA came from tumor, nontumor lung or frozen PBMC and was sequenced without being sorted. This CDR3 spans 16 amino acids. Looked up from germline, CDR1 is DFQATT and CDR2 is SNEGSKA (reference sequence). The V and J ends lost 2 bases and 3 bases, in that order; junction bases with no gene match: 10.

The receptor was isolated from a female donor with early-stage non-small cell lung cancer. The specimen was PBMCs, collected at surgery. The chain has TRBV20-1 and TRBJ2-3, with 8 bases fitting TRBD2. The CDR3 spells CSARIPGLVATDTQYF. CDR3 sequence (DNA): TGCAGTGCTAGAATACCGGGACTAGTGGCTACAGATACGCAGTATTTT.